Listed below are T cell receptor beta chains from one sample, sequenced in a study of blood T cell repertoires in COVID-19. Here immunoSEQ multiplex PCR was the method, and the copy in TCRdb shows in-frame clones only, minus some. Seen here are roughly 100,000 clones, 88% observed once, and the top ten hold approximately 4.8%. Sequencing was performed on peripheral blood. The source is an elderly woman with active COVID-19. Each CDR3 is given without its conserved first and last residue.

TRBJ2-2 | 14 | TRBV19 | ASRASGRVDTGELF
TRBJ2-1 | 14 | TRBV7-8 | ASSLERRTTYNEQF
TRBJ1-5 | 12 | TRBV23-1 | ASIQGVSNQPQH
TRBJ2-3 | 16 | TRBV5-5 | ASRPALAGGPGTDTQY
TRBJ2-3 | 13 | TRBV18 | ASSPGRASTDTQY
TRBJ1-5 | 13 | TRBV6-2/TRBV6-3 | ASSYRTGSGQPQH
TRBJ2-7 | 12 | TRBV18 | ASSSSGQTYEQY
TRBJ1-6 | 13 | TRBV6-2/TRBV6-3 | ASSNRDRVFSPLH
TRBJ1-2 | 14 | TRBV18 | ASSPSSGTVSYGYT
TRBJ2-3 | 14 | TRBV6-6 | ASRLRTSGQTDTQY
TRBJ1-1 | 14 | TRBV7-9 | ASSLSGTVINTEAF
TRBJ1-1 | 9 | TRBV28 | ASSQNTEAF
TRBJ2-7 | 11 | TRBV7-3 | ASSSDRNYEQY
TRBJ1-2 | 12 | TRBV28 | ASSLLRGYYGYT
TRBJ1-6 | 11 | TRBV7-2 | ASSLSFDSPLH
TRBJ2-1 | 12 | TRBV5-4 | ASSADKYYNEQF
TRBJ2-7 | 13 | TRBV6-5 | ASRGSSGRAYEQY
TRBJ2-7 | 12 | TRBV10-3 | AISRTGTASEQY
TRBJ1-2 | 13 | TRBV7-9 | ASSPSSGVDYGYT
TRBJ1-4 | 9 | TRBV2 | ASSPLGLMF
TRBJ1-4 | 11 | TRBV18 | ASGDRGEEKLF
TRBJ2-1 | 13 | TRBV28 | ASRRGGSSYNEQF
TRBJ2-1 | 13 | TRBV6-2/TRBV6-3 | ASSLAVGRIHEQF
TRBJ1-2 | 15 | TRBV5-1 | ASSLVSGEDSNYGYT
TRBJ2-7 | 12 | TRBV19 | ASSIRGLSYEQY
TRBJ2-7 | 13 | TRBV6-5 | ASRPLSGERYEQY
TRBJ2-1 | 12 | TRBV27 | ASSLSGDFYREF
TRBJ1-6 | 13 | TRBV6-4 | ASSAQPTGRGPLH
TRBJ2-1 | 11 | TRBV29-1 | SVVRASYNEQF